A single sample gave rise to the 7 T cell receptor beta chains below, sequenced in a study of identical twins. From the 5' RACE reads, TCRdb called clonotypes with MiXCR, one entry per CDR3 protein. The sample includes around 250,000 distinct CDR3 sequences, about 13% of them seen just once. This sample also appeared in a second study, on yellow fever vaccine responses in identical twins.

Sequenced: memory (CD45RO+) T cells sorted from blood. The receptors shown here come from a woman aged 18-29 years in good health.

Many counts were recorded for this clonotype. This sequence joins TRBV20-1 and TRBJ1-1; D not resolved. Germline assignment: CDR1 DFQATT and CDR2 SNEGSKA (reference sequence). Trimming stripped 2 bases from V and 6 bases from J, with 13 bases between. The CDR3 is made up of 13 amino acids. The CDR3 region has the DNA TGCAGTGCTAGATCCGGAACTTTGGCTGAAGCTTTCTTT. Translated, it gives CSARSGTLAEAFF.

J is TRBJ2-7 and V is TRBV15, with TRBD2 matching 7 bases. Losses at the gene ends were 1 base for V and 2 bases for J; bases not matched to a gene: 8. Germline V gene data show CDR1 as LNHNV and CDR2 as YYDKDF (reference sequence). The CDR3 has 16 residues. CDR3 region: CATSRASGTTTYEQYF. DNA for the CDR3: TGTGCCACCAGCAGAGCCAGCGGGACCACAACCTACGAGCAGTACTTC.

This clonotype was detected only a few times. V and J are TRBV5-1 and TRBJ2-7; maybe TRBD2 (6 bases). Germline lookup yields CDR1 SGHRS and CDR2 YFSETQ. The CDR3 consists of 14 residues. V shed 4 bases and J shed 1 base, with 12 bases lying between them. The CDR3 region is CASSPDGGSYEQYF. Written as DNA, the CDR3 is TGCGCCAGCAGCCCGGATGGAGGGTCCTACGAGCAGTACTTC.

V gene TRBV20-1 combines with J gene TRBJ2-5, with 9 bases matching TRBD2. The CDR3 has 15 residues. Losses at the gene ends were 0 bases for V and 1 base for J; bases not matched to a gene: 3. The germline V gene encodes CDR1 DFQATT and CDR2 SNEGSKA (reference sequence). In nucleotides, the CDR3 is TGCAGTGCTAGAGATCTAGCGGGGTTCCAAGAGACCCAGTACTTC. It is translated as CSARDLAGFQETQYF.

This clonotype was seen a few times. This chain joins TRBV20-1 and TRBJ1-1; D uncertain. Germline-derived CDR1 and CDR2 are DFQATT and SNEGSKA (reference sequence). The CDR3 has 11 amino acids. Trimming cost V 6 bases and J 3 bases, with 8 bases left between them. CDR3 residues: CSAADYTEAFF. CDR3 DNA sequence: TGCAGTGCGGCAGATTACACTGAAGCTTTCTTT.

The rearrangement joins TRBV28 to TRBJ1-3, with D possibly TRBD1 on 5 matching bases. Germline V lookup: CDR1 MDHEN, CDR2 SYDVKM. Trimming left V 8 bases short and J 2 bases short, with 10 bases between. This CDR3 is 13 amino acids long. The CDR3 region is CASYRGAGNTIYF. The DNA for the CDR3 is TGTGCCAGCTATAGGGGTGCTGGAAACACCATATATTTT.

This clonotype was found many times. The CDR3 region is CASSPEWAGGSIEAFF. As DNA, the CDR3 is TGTGCCAGCAGCCCAGAATGGGCAGGGGGCAGCATTGAAGCTTTCTTT. This chain links TRBV5-5 with TRBJ1-1, with 8 bases that match TRBD1. Germline assignment: CDR1 SGHKS and CDR2 YYEKEE (reference sequence). Trimming removed 4 bases from V and 7 bases from J; junction bases left unmatched: 15. CDR3 length: 16 residues.